These 7 T cell receptor beta chains were sequenced from one sample in a study of blood T cell repertoires in COVID-19. The repertoire was sequenced with immunoSEQ multiplex PCR; TCRdb's copy has only in-frame clones and lacks some. This table has some 35,000 clones, 83% appearing once. The sample consisted of peripheral blood. These receptor sequences come from a man aged 50 to 60 with acute or convalescent COVID-19.

The gene calls are TRBV3-1 (or the pseudogene TRBV3-2) and TRBJ2-7; no clear D gene. V was trimmed by 3 bases and J by 1 base, leaving 4 bases between them. This CDR3 has 12 residues. Germline V gene data show CDR1 as LGHDT and CDR2 as YNNKEL (reference sequence). This CDR3 reads CASSHPSYEQYF. The DNA of the CDR3 is TGTGCCAGCAGCCATCCATCCTACGAGCAGTACTTC.

This chain links TRBV27 with TRBJ2-7; possible D gene TRBD2, 7 bases. There are 13 residues in the CDR3. V lost 10 bases and J 4 bases, leaving 17 bases between the germline ends. Germline CDR1 and CDR2: MNHEY and SMNVEV (reference sequence). CDR3 sequence (DNA): TGTGCCATCGGCGGGGCGGGGGCTTACGAGCAGTACTTC. Its translation: CAIGGAGAYEQYF.

The rearrangement uses TRBV5-1 and TRBJ1-1, with D perhaps matching TRBD1 (5 bases). Germline CDR1 is SGHRS and CDR2 is YFSETQ. The CDR3 is 12 amino acids. Trimming pared 3 bases from V and 8 bases from J, leaving 11 bases between. CDR3 sequence (DNA): TGCGCCAGCAGCTACGAACCAGGGGAAGCTTTCTTT. This gives the protein CASSYEPGEAFF.

The sample holds a few counts of this clone. The V and J genes are TRBV6-1 and TRBJ1-3; a weak D match, TRBD1 (5 bases). Trimming shortened V by 2 bases and J by 0 bases, and 17 bases separated the two germline ends. Germline V gives CDR1 MNHNS, CDR2 SASEGT. The length of the CDR3 is 18 residues. Written as DNA, the CDR3 is TGTGCCAGCAGTGAATACCAGAACTTTGGGGCCTCTGGAAACACCATATATTTT. Translation: CASSEYQNFGASGNTIYF.

The chain uses TRBV4-2 and TRBJ2-3, with 11 positions matching TRBD2. This CDR3 contains 16 residues. The germline gives CDR1 LGHNA, CDR2 YNFKEQ. Trimming at V came to 5 bases and at J to 2 bases, leaving 6 bases not matched to a gene. The CDR3 sequence: CASSSLAGGSTDTQYF. CDR3 nucleotide sequence: TGTGCCAGCAGCTCCCTAGCGGGGGGCTCCACAGATACGCAGTATTTT.

The genes are TRBV6-4 and TRBJ2-1; tentatively, D is TRBD2 (6 bases). CDR1 is MRHNA and CDR2 is SNTAGT in the germline V gene. The germline V and J ends were trimmed by 1 base and 11 bases, with 15 bases remaining between them. The CDR3 spans 14 residues. As DNA, the CDR3 is TGTGCCAGCAGTGACTTCCGGGACTCCGGGAAGCAGTTCTTC. This sequence encodes CASSDFRDSGKQFF.

J is TRBJ1-2 and V is TRBV6-4; no definite D call. The CDR3 length is 16 residues. The germline V and J ends were trimmed by 2 bases and 2 bases, with 15 bases remaining between them. Germline assignment: CDR1 MRHNA and CDR2 SNTAGT. The CDR3, as DNA: TGTGCCAGCAGTGACCGCCCCCGGACGGGAAACTATGGCTACACCTTC. Translating gives CASSDRPRTGNYGYTF.